This T cell receptor (beta chain) was found in a study of blood T cell repertoires in COVID-19. This CDR3 region has 17 residues. V shed 0 bases and J 7 bases; nucleotides not matched to a gene: 13. The germline gives CDR1 LGHNA, CDR2 YNFKEQ. The sample holds a few counts of this clone. Clones were sequenced by immunoSEQ multiplex PCR, and TCRdb holds only the in-frame ones, with some missing. The repertoire consists of 250,000 or so clones, with about nine tenths occurring once and the leading ten covering 5% to 6.5%. This receptor was taken from a woman aged 25 to 39 with COVID-19, enrolled during active disease. The sample taken for sequencing was peripheral blood. The V gene is TRBV4-2, the J gene TRBJ1-2; TRBD1 matches 8 bases. The DNA for the CDR3 is TGTGCCAGCAGCCAAGACTTGGAGACAGGGGTCGTCGGTGGCTACACCTTC. Its translation: CASSQDLETGVVGGYTF.